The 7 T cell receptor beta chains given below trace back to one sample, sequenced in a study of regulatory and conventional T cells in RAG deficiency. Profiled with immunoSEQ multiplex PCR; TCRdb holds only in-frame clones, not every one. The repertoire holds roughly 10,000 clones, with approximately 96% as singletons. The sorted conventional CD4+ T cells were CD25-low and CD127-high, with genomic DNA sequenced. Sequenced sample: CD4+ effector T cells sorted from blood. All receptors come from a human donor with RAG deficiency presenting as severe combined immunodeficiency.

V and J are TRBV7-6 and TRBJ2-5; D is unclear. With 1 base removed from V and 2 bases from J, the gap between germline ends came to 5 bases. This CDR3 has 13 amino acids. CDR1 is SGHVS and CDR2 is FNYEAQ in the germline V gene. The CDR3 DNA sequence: TGTGCCAGCAGCTTAGTTCGGCAAGAGACCCAGTACTTC. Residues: CASSLVRQETQYF.

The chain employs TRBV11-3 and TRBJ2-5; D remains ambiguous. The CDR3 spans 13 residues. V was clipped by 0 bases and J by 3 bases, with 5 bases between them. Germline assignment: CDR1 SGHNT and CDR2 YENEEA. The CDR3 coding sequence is TGTGCCAGCAGCTTAGATACAGAAGAGACCCAGTACTTC. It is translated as CASSLDTEETQYF.

The CDR3 spells CASSRVGDYGYTF. The DNA for the CDR3 is TGCGCCAGCAGTAGGGTTGGGGACTATGGCTACACCTTC. The rearrangement joins TRBV10-2 to TRBJ1-2; D is unresolved. The germline V and J ends were trimmed by 5 bases and 3 bases, with 10 bases remaining between them. The CDR3 covers 13 residues. CDR1 WSHSY and CDR2 SAAADI come from the germline V gene.

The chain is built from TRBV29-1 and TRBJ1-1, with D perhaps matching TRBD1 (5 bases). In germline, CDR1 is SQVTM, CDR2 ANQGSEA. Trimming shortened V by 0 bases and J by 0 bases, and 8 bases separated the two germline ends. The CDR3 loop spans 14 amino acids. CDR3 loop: CSVEDWGLNTEAFF. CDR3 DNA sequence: TGCAGCGTTGAAGATTGGGGACTGAACACTGAAGCTTTCTTT.

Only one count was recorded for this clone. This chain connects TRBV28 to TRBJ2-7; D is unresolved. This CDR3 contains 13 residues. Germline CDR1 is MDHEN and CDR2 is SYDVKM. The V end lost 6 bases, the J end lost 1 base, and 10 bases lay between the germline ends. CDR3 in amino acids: CASRAADSYEQYF. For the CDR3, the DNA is TGTGCCAGCAGGGCGGCAGATTCCTACGAGCAGTACTTC.

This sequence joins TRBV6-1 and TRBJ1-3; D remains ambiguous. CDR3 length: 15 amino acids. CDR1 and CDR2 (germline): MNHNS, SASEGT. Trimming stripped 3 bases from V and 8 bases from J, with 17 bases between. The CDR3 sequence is CASSEFGQLLDTIYF. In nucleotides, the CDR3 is TGTGCCAGCAGTGAGTTCGGGCAACTCCTAGACACCATATATTTT.

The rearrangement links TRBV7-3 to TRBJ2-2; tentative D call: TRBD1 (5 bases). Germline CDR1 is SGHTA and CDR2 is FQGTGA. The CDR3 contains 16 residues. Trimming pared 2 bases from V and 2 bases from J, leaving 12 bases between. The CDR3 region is CASSLSWQGNTGELFF. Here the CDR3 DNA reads TGTGCCAGCAGCTTATCTTGGCAGGGTAACACCGGGGAGCTGTTTTTT.